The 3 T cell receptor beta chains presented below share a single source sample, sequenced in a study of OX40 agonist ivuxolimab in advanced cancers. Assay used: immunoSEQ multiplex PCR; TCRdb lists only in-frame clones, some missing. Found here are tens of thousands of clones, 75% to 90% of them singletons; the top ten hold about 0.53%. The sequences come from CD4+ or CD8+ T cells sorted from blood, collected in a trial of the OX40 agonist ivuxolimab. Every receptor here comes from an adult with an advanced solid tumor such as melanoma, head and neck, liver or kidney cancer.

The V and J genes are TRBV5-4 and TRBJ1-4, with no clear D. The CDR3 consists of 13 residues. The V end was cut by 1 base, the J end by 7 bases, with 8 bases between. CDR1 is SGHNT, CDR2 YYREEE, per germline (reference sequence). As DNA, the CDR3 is TGTGCCAGCAGCTTGATAGGGTCTGAAAAACTGTTTTTT. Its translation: CASSLIGSEKLFF.

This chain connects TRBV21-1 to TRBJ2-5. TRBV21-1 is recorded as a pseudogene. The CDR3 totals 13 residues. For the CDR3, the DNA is TGTGCCAGCAGGTCATGCAGGGAGGAGACCCAGTACTTC. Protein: CASRSCREETQYF.

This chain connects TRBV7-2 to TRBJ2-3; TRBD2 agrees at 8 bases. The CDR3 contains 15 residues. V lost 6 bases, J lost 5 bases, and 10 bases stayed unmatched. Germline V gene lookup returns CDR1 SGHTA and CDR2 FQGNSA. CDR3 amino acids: CASRRTSSWGDTQYF. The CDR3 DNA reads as TGTGCCAGCAGACGGACTAGCAGCTGGGGAGATACGCAGTATTTT.